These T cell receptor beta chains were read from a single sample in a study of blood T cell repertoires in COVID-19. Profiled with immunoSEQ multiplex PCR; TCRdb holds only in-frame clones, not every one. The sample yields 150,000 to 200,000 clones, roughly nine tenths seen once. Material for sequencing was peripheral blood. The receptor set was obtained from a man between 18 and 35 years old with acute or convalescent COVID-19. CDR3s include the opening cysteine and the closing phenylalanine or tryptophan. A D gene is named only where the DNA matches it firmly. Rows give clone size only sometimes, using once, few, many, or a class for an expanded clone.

DNA: TGTGCCAGCTCCCGGGGTTACGATAGGCGTCTAGGCTACACCTTC
CDR3: CASSRGYDRRLGYTF
J: TRBJ1-2
V: TRBV18
size: few
D: .
length: 15

DNA: TGTGCCAGCAGTGGGACTTCAAGACAGGGGTCTTACCCCTATGGCTACACCTTC
CDR3: CASSGTSRQGSYPYGYTF
J: TRBJ1-2
V: TRBV2
size: .
D: TRBD1
length: 18

DNA: TGTGCCAGTAGTTGGGGCATCGGTCAGGGGTATGGCTACACCTTC
CDR3: CASSWGIGQGYGYTF
J: TRBJ1-2
V: TRBV19
size: few
D: .
length: 15

DNA: TGTGCCAGCAGTTCCCTCGACTACACGGTTTACAATGAGCAGTTCTTC
CDR3: CASSSLDYTVYNEQFF
J: TRBJ2-1
V: TRBV28
size: .
D: .
length: 16

DNA: TGTGCCAGCAGCCAGCAACAGGGGGCAGGGACTGAAGCTTTCTTT
CDR3: CASSQQQGAGTEAFF
J: TRBJ1-1
V: TRBV7-8
size: .
D: TRBD1
length: 15

DNA: TGTGCCTGGAGTGTACCCGTCACAGGGATGGGGGAGCAGTACTTC
CDR3: CAWSVPVTGMGEQYF
J: TRBJ2-7
V: TRBV30
size: few
D: .
length: 15

DNA: TGTGCCAGCAGCCCGACCCATTTGTCGGGCCAAGAGACCCAGTACTTC
CDR3: CASSPTHLSGQETQYF
J: TRBJ2-5
V: TRBV7-8
size: .
D: .
length: 16

DNA: TGTGCCAGCAGCTTACATACAGGGACTCAGCCCCAGCATTTT
CDR3: CASSLHTGTQPQHF
J: TRBJ1-5
V: TRBV11-2
size: .
D: .
length: 14

DNA: TGTGCCAGCAGCTTAGCGGGGACAGCCTTTAGCACAGATACGCAGTATTTT
CDR3: CASSLAGTAFSTDTQYF
J: TRBJ2-3
V: TRBV7-6
size: .
D: TRBD1
length: 17

DNA: TGTGCCAGTAGTCCCGTCGGGGGGTCCTACGAGCAGTACTTC
CDR3: CASSPVGGSYEQYF
J: TRBJ2-7
V: TRBV19
size: .
D: TRBD2
length: 14

DNA: TGTGCCAGCAGTGAAACAGGGAGGGGTAATGAAAAACTGTTTTTT
CDR3: CASSETGRGNEKLFF
J: TRBJ1-4
V: TRBV6-1
size: .
D: .
length: 15

DNA: TGCGCCAGCAGCTGGTCCGGCACGGGTAACTATGGCTACACCTTC
CDR3: CASSWSGTGNYGYTF
J: TRBJ1-2
V: TRBV5-1
size: .
D: .
length: 15

DNA: TGTGCCAGCAGCGCCCGCAGCTCTGGAAACACCATATATTTT
CDR3: CASSARSSGNTIYF
J: TRBJ1-3
V: TRBV9
size: .
D: .
length: 14

DNA: TGTGCCAGTAGTACAACGCAGGGGCTGTATGGCTACACCTTC
CDR3: CASSTTQGLYGYTF
J: TRBJ1-2
V: TRBV19
size: many
D: .
length: 14

DNA: TGTGCCAGCAGCCAGAGACTACCTGGGGGGGGGACCCAGTACTTC
CDR3: CASSQRLPGGGTQYF
J: TRBJ2-5
V: TRBV4-2
size: .
D: TRBD2
length: 15

DNA: TGTGCCAGCAGTTTTGGGGCCAAGGTTTCACCCCTCCACTTT
CDR3: CASSFGAKVSPLHF
J: TRBJ1-6
V: TRBV6-5
size: .
D: .
length: 14

DNA: TGTGCCAGCAGCTCCACCCAGGGCACCGGGGAGCTGTTTTTT
CDR3: CASSSTQGTGELFF
J: TRBJ2-2
V: TRBV6-5
size: .
D: .
length: 14

DNA: TGTGCCAGCAGTTTAGGGGGGGCACGTCATTACACCTTC
CDR3: CASSLGGARHYTF
J: TRBJ1-2
V: TRBV28
size: .
D: .
length: 13

DNA: TGTGCCAGTAGTAGACTAGCTGGGTCCTACGAGCAGTACTTC
CDR3: CASSRLAGSYEQYF
J: TRBJ2-7
V: TRBV19
size: .
D: TRBD2
length: 14

DNA: TGTGCCAGCAGCGGGCCGACAGGGTTGGATGGCTACACCTTC
CDR3: CASSGPTGLDGYTF
J: TRBJ1-2
V: TRBV5-4
size: .
D: TRBD1
length: 14

DNA: TGTGCCACCAGTGATCGCAGCGGGGGGCATGGAATTAATGAGCAGTTCTTC
CDR3: CATSDRSGGHGINEQFF
J: TRBJ2-1
V: TRBV24-1
size: .
D: TRBD2
length: 17

DNA: TGCGCCAGCAGCGGGACTAGCGCCGGGGGCACCGGGGAGCTGTTTTTT
CDR3: CASSGTSAGGTGELFF
J: TRBJ2-2
V: TRBV5-1
size: .
D: TRBD2
length: 16

DNA: TGTGCCAGCAGGGGGCTGGACAATTCACCCCTCCACTTT
CDR3: CASRGLDNSPLHF
J: TRBJ1-6
V: TRBV12-3/TRBV12-4
size: once
D: .
length: 13

DNA: TGTGCCAGCAGCCTGCAGGGGATCTATGGCTACACCTTC
CDR3: CASSLQGIYGYTF
J: TRBJ1-2
V: TRBV14
size: few
D: .
length: 13

DNA: TGTGCCAGTAGTATGAGGGGGCGAAGAAACACTGAAGCTTTCTTT
CDR3: CASSMRGRRNTEAFF
J: TRBJ1-1
V: TRBV19
size: .
D: TRBD1
length: 15

DNA: TGTGCCAGCAGCCTACAGGGTGAGAGTGGCTACACCTTC
CDR3: CASSLQGESGYTF
J: TRBJ1-2
V: TRBV7-9
size: .
D: .
length: 13

DNA: TGTGCCAGCAGCTTCTTACCCCGGTCGAGCTCCTACAATGAGCAGTTCTTC
CDR3: CASSFLPRSSSYNEQFF
J: TRBJ2-1
V: TRBV11-2
size: .
D: .
length: 17

DNA: TGTGCCACACGACAGGGTAGACAGCCCCAGCATTTT
CDR3: CATRQGRQPQHF
J: TRBJ1-5
V: TRBV19
size: .
D: TRBD1
length: 12

DNA: TGTGCCAGCAGCCAGGGGAGAGCAAACTATGGCTACACCTTC
CDR3: CASSQGRANYGYTF
J: TRBJ1-2
V: TRBV14
size: .
D: .
length: 14

DNA: TGCAGCGTTGAACGGGAACAGTATGGCTACACCTTC
CDR3: CSVEREQYGYTF
J: TRBJ1-2
V: TRBV29-1
size: .
D: .
length: 12

DNA: TGTGCCATCAGTGCAGGGGACTATGGCTACACCTTC
CDR3: CAISAGDYGYTF
J: TRBJ1-2
V: TRBV10-3
size: .
D: .
length: 12

DNA: TGCGCCAGCGAGGGAGGTCGGTATGAGCAGTTCTTC
CDR3: CASEGGRYEQFF
J: TRBJ2-1
V: TRBV10-2
size: .
D: .
length: 12

DNA: TGTGCCAGCAGGGATACGGGGACAGGGCTATACAATGAGCAGTTCTTC
CDR3: CASRDTGTGLYNEQFF
J: TRBJ2-1
V: TRBV6-6
size: .
D: TRBD1
length: 16

DNA: TGTGCCAGCAGCTTGGGGTCTAACTCTGGAAACACCATATATTTT
CDR3: CASSLGSNSGNTIYF
J: TRBJ1-3
V: TRBV5-4
size: .
D: .
length: 15

DNA: TGCAGTGCTAGTGTAAGGGGGAAAAATAATTCACCCCTCCACTTT
CDR3: CSASVRGKNNSPLHF
J: TRBJ1-6
V: TRBV20-1
size: .
D: .
length: 15

DNA: TGTGCCAGCACCTTGGACACGATCCAAGAGACCCAGTACTTC
CDR3: CASTLDTIQETQYF
J: TRBJ2-5
V: TRBV6-5
size: .
D: .
length: 14

DNA: TGTGCCAGCAGTTACTGGGACAGGGAGGGCTATGGCTACACCTTC
CDR3: CASSYWDREGYGYTF
J: TRBJ1-2
V: TRBV6-5
size: .
D: TRBD1
length: 15

DNA: TGCGCCAGCAGCCAATCGCGGACCGGGCCCGGGGGAGTCAATGAGCAGTTCTTC
CDR3: CASSQSRTGPGGVNEQFF
J: TRBJ2-1
V: TRBV4-1
size: .
D: .
length: 18

DNA: TGTGCCAGTAGAACCTCAACAGGGCTTATCACTGAAGCTTTCTTT
CDR3: CASRTSTGLITEAFF
J: TRBJ1-1
V: TRBV19
size: .
D: .
length: 15

DNA: TGTGCCAGCAGTCCGGGATCGAACTATGGCTACACCTTC
CDR3: CASSPGSNYGYTF
J: TRBJ1-2
V: TRBV6-6
size: .
D: .
length: 13

DNA: TGTGCCAGCTCACCAAACGGAGCGGGACCTAATTACACCTTC
CDR3: CASSPNGAGPNYTF
J: TRBJ1-2
V: TRBV18
size: .
D: .
length: 14

DNA: TGTGCCAGCCAAGGGGGGACAGGTTCTAATGAAAAACTGTTTTTT
CDR3: CASQGGTGSNEKLFF
J: TRBJ1-4
V: TRBV6-5
size: .
D: TRBD1
length: 15

DNA: TGTGCCAGCAGCCAAGGCCCAGGGATCGGGCAGTTCTTC
CDR3: CASSQGPGIGQFF
J: TRBJ2-1
V: TRBV3-1/TRBV3-2
size: .
D: .
length: 13

DNA: TGCAGTGCTAGTGACAGAAGAAGCTATAATTCACCCCTCCACTTT
CDR3: CSASDRRSYNSPLHF
J: TRBJ1-6
V: TRBV20-1
size: .
D: .
length: 15

DNA: TGCGCCAGCAGCTTGATCGGGGACAACAATCAGCCCCAGCATTTT
CDR3: CASSLIGDNNQPQHF
J: TRBJ1-5
V: TRBV5-1
size: .
D: .
length: 15

DNA: TGCGCCAGTGTGACAGACCGACCGGGCACTGAAGCTTTCTTT
CDR3: CASVTDRPGTEAFF
J: TRBJ1-1
V: TRBV10-2
size: .
D: .
length: 14

DNA: TGCGCCAGCAGCGCCAGCCCTACAGGGAACTATGGCTACACCTTC
CDR3: CASSASPTGNYGYTF
J: TRBJ1-2
V: TRBV5-1
size: .
D: .
length: 15

DNA: TGTGCCAGCAGCGAAGGGGACAGGGGAAATTCACCCCTCCACTTT
CDR3: CASSEGDRGNSPLHF
J: TRBJ1-6
V: TRBV7-8
size: .
D: TRBD1
length: 15

DNA: TGCGCCAGCAGCTTACCGGGGACAGGGGGCCCAGATACGCAGTATTTT
CDR3: CASSLPGTGGPDTQYF
J: TRBJ2-3
V: TRBV5-1
size: .
D: TRBD1
length: 16